This T cell receptor beta chain was retrieved from a study of T cells in Graves' hyperthyroidism and ophthalmopathy. The overall study: Peripheral blood was obtained at initial diagnosis, preceding any treatment. Overall study results and limits: Among thyroid clonotypes expanded above 0.001, most also appeared in blood. A model of 13 V-J pairs discriminated ophthalmopathy from stable hyperthyroidism.

Amplified TCR beta CDR3 regions came from RNA transcripts. During a first-round RT-PCR of the TCR CDR3, the HTBI primer set was used. TCRdb used MiXCR to reprocess the multiplex PCR reads, holding one entry per CDR3 protein. The data contain 400,000 to 500,000 distinct CDR3 sequences, 14% to 15% of them singletons. Ophthalmopathy patients had Clinical Activity Score at least 3, NOSPECS grade at least 4, duration under 3 months. Germline trimming cut 2 bases from V and 9 bases from J; bases unmatched to any gene: 5. The CDR3 loop spans 14 amino acids. Germline V gives CDR1 MNHEY, CDR2 SMNVEV (reference sequence). The sample holds a few counts of this clonotype. Its antigen is not known.

Sample: blood. This chain uses TRBV27 with TRBJ2-1; 9 bases line up with TRBD2. The receptor was isolated from a man younger than 35 with Graves' ophthalmopathy. The CDR3 loop reads CASSLAGLAIEQFF. The DNA for the CDR3 is TGTGCCAGCAGTTTAGCGGGACTAGCCATTGAGCAGTTCTTC.